The rows below give T cell receptor beta chains drawn from one sample of a study of blood T cell repertoires in COVID-19. Data came from immunoSEQ multiplex PCR; TCRdb stores just in-frame clones and leaves some out. The sample contains 380,000 or so clones, 80% to 90% of which appear only once. The sequenced sample was peripheral blood. The receptors come from a man aged 35 to 55 with acute or convalescent COVID-19. Both conserved end residues are part of each CDR3. D genes are given only for firm matches. Rows give clone size only sometimes, using once, few, many, or a class for an expanded clone.

TGTGCCAGCTCACCACGGGGGGGTCAGCCCCAGCATTTT,CASSPRGGQPQHF,TRBJ1-5,TRBV18,.,.
TGTGCCAGCAGGACTAGCGGGAGAACAGATACGCAGTATTTT,CASRTSGRTDTQYF,TRBJ2-3,TRBV19,TRBD2,.
TGTGCCAGCTCACCTGGGACAGGGAGGGGCTACACCTTC,CASSPGTGRGYTF,TRBJ1-2,TRBV18,TRBD1,.
TGTGCCAGCAGCTATACCGGGACAGGAGTCTATGGCTACACCTTC,CASSYTGTGVYGYTF,TRBJ1-2,TRBV9,TRBD1,.
TGTGCCAGCAGCCCCGATCAGACCGGGGAGCTGTTTTTT,CASSPDQTGELFF,TRBJ2-2,TRBV5-4,.,.
TGTGCCAGCAGCGTTAGCGGGAGTGTCAACGAGCAGTACTTC,CASSVSGSVNEQYF,TRBJ2-7,TRBV9,TRBD2,once
TGTGCCAGCAGTGAAGAGGGACAGGGGCATTCTGAAGCTTTCTTT,CASSEEGQGHSEAFF,TRBJ1-1,TRBV2,TRBD1,few
TGCAGCCTCCGGACAGGGGGCGGCTATGGCTACACCTTC,CSLRTGGGYGYTF,TRBJ1-2,TRBV29-1,TRBD1,few
TGCAGCGTTGAAAGAGCGACAGACCTAACGGGGGACTATGGCTACACCTTC,CSVERATDLTGDYGYTF,TRBJ1-2,TRBV29-1,.,.
TGTGCCAGCGGACGAGACAGACGACCCTCCTACGAGCAGTACTTC,CASGRDRRPSYEQYF,TRBJ2-7,TRBV28,.,.
TGTGCCAGCAGGCGGGACAGGGGGAACACTGAAGCTTTCTTT,CASRRDRGNTEAFF,TRBJ1-1,TRBV6-4,TRBD1,.
TGCGCCAGCAGCCCCCCGGACAGGCAGAACACTGAAGCTTTCTTT,CASSPPDRQNTEAFF,TRBJ1-1,TRBV5-1,TRBD1,.
TGTGCCAGCAGTGATAAGGGCCCCGGGATCGGCACTGAAGCTTTCTTT,CASSDKGPGIGTEAFF,TRBJ1-1,TRBV2,.,.
TGTGCCAGCAGCCAACCTCCGGACACATATCAGCCCCAGCATTTT,CASSQPPDTYQPQHF,TRBJ1-5,TRBV14,.,once
TGTGCCAGCAGCGTACTACAGGGGGCTACGGAGACCCAGTACTTC,CASSVLQGATETQYF,TRBJ2-5,TRBV5-4,TRBD1,.
TGTGCCAGCAGGGCGGGACAGGCCGTCTATGGCTACACCTTC,CASRAGQAVYGYTF,TRBJ1-2,TRBV2,TRBD1,.
TGTGCCAGCAGCTTAGATCACAGGGCCGATCAGCCCCAGCATTTT,CASSLDHRADQPQHF,TRBJ1-5,TRBV7-9,.,.